This T cell receptor (beta chain) was observed in a study of blood T cell repertoires in COVID-19. About the study: Researchers got acute and convalescent COVID-19 samples from the United States, Italy and Spain.

Here immunoSEQ multiplex PCR was the method, and the copy in TCRdb shows in-frame clones only, minus some. The sample consists of roughly 230,000 clones, roughly 85% of them appearing once. V lost 3 bases, J lost 7 bases, and 13 bases lay in between. The germline CDR1 and CDR2 sequences are WSHSY and SAAADI. The CDR3 has 14 residues. This clonotype originated in a woman aged 45-65 years who had been exposed to COVID-19. Sequenced: PBMCs or T cells enriched from blood (not recorded which). The gene calls are TRBV10-2 and TRBJ1-5; no definite D call. The CDR3 sequence: CASSEPPTVQPQHF. The DNA for the CDR3 is TGCGCCAGCAGTGAACCCCCCACGGTCCAGCCCCAGCATTTT.